This T cell receptor (beta chain) is from a study of T cells after yellow fever vaccination. This clonotype has at least ten counts. Its antigen is not known. V was cut by 2 bases and J by 1 base, with 9 bases left in between. This CDR3 has 14 residues. Germline V gene sequence: CDR1 SGHRS, CDR2 YFSETQ. Conversion of TCR transcripts into cDNA relied on 5'RACE template switching, which added a universal primer site and UMIs. A single record per CDR3 protein comes from TCRdb applying MiXCR to the 5' RACE reads. The repertoire holds 65,000 to 70,000 distinct CDR3 sequences, with 5.9% as singletons. Whole-study results and caveats: Clonotypes found in both CD4 and CD8 compartments made up a small share.

The TCR comes from a man aged 18 to 29 who received the YFV17D yellow fever vaccine. The sequences come from CD4+ T cells sorted from PBMCs, collected less than 16 days after the first yellow fever vaccination. The V call is TRBV5-1, the J call TRBJ2-5; D is uncertain. The CDR3 is CASSFGQSQETQYF. The DNA for the CDR3 is TGCGCCAGCAGCTTCGGTCAGTCCCAAGAGACCCAGTACTTC.